This is a list of T cell receptor beta chains from one sample in a study of blood T cell repertoires in COVID-19. Produced via immunoSEQ multiplex PCR; TCRdb's table is partial and in-frame only. The sample carries around 150,000 clones, more than 75% recorded once. Sequencing was performed on peripheral blood. The receptors were sampled from a woman in her forties or fifties with acute or convalescent COVID-19. CDR3s include the opening cysteine and the closing phenylalanine or tryptophan. The D gene is left open where the match is weak. Clone sizes are given selectively: once, few, many, or a class where the clone is expanded.

cdr3_aa cdr3_nt v_call d_call clone_size j_call
CASSGGDTVQHF TGTGCCAGCAGTGGGGGGGACACCGTTCAGCATTTT TRBV6-6 NA NA TRBJ1-5
CASSYPLGVDYGYTF TGTGCCAGCAGTTACCCTTTAGGGGTAGACTATGGCTACACCTTC TRBV28 NA NA TRBJ1-2
CASSQDLGSQETQYF TGCGCCAGCAGCCAAGATCTGGGCAGTCAAGAGACCCAGTACTTC TRBV4-3 NA NA TRBJ2-5
CASSLASGPLSSYNSPLHF TGTGCCAGCAGCTTAGCGAGCGGGCCGCTTAGCTCCTATAATTCACCCCTCCACTTT TRBV7-6 NA few TRBJ1-6
CASSVFREDGYTF TGTGCCAGTAGTGTTTTCAGGGAGGATGGCTACACCTTC TRBV19 NA few TRBJ1-2
CASSYGTATYNSPLHF TGTGCCAGCAGTTACGGGACAGCGACCTATAATTCACCCCTCCACTTT TRBV6-5 TRBD1 few TRBJ1-6
CASRGGPSHTDTQYF TGCGCCAGCAGGGGGGGGCCCAGCCACACAGATACGCAGTATTTT TRBV10-2 NA NA TRBJ2-3
CASTLGGYNSPLHF TGCGCCAGCACCTTGGGGGGCTATAATTCACCCCTCCACTTT TRBV10-2 NA NA TRBJ1-6
CASSYSGRSYEQYF TGTGCCAGCAGTTACTCGGGCAGGTCCTACGAGCAGTACTTC TRBV6-2/TRBV6-3 NA NA TRBJ2-7
CATSDAGTIPETQYF TGTGCCACCAGTGATGCCGGGACAATCCCAGAGACCCAGTACTTC TRBV24-1 NA NA TRBJ2-5
CASRLGQDYGYTF TGTGCCAGCAGACTCGGACAGGACTATGGCTACACCTTC TRBV7-2 TRBD1 NA TRBJ1-2
CASSRTTSSREQFF TGTGCCAGTAGCAGAACGACTAGCAGTCGTGAGCAGTTCTTC TRBV19 TRBD2 NA TRBJ2-1
CASREDRDRGLWGYTF TGTGCCAGCAGAGAGGACCGGGACAGAGGATTGTGGGGCTACACCTTC TRBV5-6 TRBD1 NA TRBJ1-2
CASSYQGAKNEQFF TGTGCCAGCAGTTACCAGGGGGCGAAGAATGAGCAGTTCTTC TRBV6-5 TRBD1 once TRBJ2-1
CASRTYSNQPQHF TGTGCCAGCAGGACTTATAGCAATCAGCCCCAGCATTTT TRBV6-5 NA NA TRBJ1-5
CASSPSEAYNSPLHF TGTGCCAGCTCACCATCTGAGGCCTATAATTCACCCCTCCACTTT TRBV18 NA NA TRBJ1-6
CSASPGASPSYEQYF TGCAGTGCTAGTCCTGGAGCGAGCCCTTCCTACGAGCAGTACTTC TRBV20-1 NA NA TRBJ2-7
CATTTSGALRNIQYF TGTGCCACGACGACTAGCGGGGCTCTCCGCAACATTCAGTACTTC TRBV2 TRBD2 NA TRBJ2-4
CASSSEDVRGAWDNEQFF TGTGCCAGCAGCTCAGAAGATGTCCGGGGGGCCTGGGACAATGAGCAGTTCTTC TRBV3-1/TRBV3-2 NA NA TRBJ2-1
CASSSQGDGYTF TGTGCCAGCAGTTCCCAGGGGGACGGCTACACCTTC TRBV28 TRBD1 NA TRBJ1-2
CASSFRQPQHF TGTGCCAGTAGTTTTAGACAGCCCCAGCATTTT TRBV19 NA NA TRBJ1-5
CASSLAGNQPQHF TGCGCCAGCAGCTTGGCGGGCAATCAGCCCCAGCATTTT TRBV5-1 NA NA TRBJ1-5
CASSFSGGEQYF TGTGCCAGCAGCTTCTCTGGAGGCGAGCAGTACTTC TRBV7-2 NA NA TRBJ2-7